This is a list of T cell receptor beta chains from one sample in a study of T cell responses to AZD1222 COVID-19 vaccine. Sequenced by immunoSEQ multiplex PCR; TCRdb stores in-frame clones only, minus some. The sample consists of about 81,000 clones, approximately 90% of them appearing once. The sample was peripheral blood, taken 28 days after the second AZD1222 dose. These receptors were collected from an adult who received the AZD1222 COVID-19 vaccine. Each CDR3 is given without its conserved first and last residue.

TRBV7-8 ASSSRPDRGTEAF
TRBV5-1 ASSLGVSLNTEAF
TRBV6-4 ASSDTRGNSNQPQH
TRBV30 AWSRQGYGGNTIY
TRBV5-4 ASSLEGSNQPQH
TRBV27 ASSLSAGAFSYEQY
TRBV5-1 ASGSGEGSLYGYT
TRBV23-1 ASSPGGQGDYGYT
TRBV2 ASRGTGGSPLH
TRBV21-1 ASSFLVRGERSYEQY
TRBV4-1 ASSLGQGNQPQH
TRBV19 ASSIDGRNSYGYT
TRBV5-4 ASSLEGLAGVKETQY
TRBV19 ASSIDGVTPSYGYT
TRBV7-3 ASRPRTEPQETQY
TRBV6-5 ASRRWDRGGYEQY
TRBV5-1 ASSRDRGEKLF
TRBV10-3 AISESGGAQN
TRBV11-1 ASSFEGSPTNEKLF
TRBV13 ASSLGARKYEQY
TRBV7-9 ASSPTGTTEAF
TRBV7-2 ASSLDRGGNYGYT
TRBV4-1 ASSHLSGGAWEQF
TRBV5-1 ASSLANSLRETQY
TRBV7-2 ASSPRTSGGAQETQY
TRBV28 ASRGTGRRTEAF
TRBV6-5 ASRNGQGGTEAF
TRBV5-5 ASSLERSTDTQY
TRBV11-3 ASSLTTQGTQY
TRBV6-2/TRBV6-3 ASSEQGGIRQY
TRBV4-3 ASSRSTSGNTIY
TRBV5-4 ASSLNLRGGETQY
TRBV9 ASSVVPSRATGELF
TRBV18 ASSPAGAYNSPLH
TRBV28 ASSLYQMAEAF
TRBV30 AWRGVFRTEAF
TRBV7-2 ASSSPGTNQPQH
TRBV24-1 ATSEGGLDGYT
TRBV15 ATSRADIYGYT
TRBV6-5 ASRGSRQGGGEQY
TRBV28 ASRQTGGEGEAF
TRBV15 ATSRGTGLITEAF
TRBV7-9 ASSPDGGLVVEQY
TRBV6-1 ASSESLGNTEAF
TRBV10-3 AISDVDRRTYNEQF
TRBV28 ASTRDRSPNSPLH
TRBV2 ASRRGQGADEQY
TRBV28 ASSLENQPQH
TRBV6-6 ASSYSGQNDYEQY
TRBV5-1 ASSLGPEGNQPQH
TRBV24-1 ATSDPRDRVTGELF
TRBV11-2 ASSLEGSHYYNEQF